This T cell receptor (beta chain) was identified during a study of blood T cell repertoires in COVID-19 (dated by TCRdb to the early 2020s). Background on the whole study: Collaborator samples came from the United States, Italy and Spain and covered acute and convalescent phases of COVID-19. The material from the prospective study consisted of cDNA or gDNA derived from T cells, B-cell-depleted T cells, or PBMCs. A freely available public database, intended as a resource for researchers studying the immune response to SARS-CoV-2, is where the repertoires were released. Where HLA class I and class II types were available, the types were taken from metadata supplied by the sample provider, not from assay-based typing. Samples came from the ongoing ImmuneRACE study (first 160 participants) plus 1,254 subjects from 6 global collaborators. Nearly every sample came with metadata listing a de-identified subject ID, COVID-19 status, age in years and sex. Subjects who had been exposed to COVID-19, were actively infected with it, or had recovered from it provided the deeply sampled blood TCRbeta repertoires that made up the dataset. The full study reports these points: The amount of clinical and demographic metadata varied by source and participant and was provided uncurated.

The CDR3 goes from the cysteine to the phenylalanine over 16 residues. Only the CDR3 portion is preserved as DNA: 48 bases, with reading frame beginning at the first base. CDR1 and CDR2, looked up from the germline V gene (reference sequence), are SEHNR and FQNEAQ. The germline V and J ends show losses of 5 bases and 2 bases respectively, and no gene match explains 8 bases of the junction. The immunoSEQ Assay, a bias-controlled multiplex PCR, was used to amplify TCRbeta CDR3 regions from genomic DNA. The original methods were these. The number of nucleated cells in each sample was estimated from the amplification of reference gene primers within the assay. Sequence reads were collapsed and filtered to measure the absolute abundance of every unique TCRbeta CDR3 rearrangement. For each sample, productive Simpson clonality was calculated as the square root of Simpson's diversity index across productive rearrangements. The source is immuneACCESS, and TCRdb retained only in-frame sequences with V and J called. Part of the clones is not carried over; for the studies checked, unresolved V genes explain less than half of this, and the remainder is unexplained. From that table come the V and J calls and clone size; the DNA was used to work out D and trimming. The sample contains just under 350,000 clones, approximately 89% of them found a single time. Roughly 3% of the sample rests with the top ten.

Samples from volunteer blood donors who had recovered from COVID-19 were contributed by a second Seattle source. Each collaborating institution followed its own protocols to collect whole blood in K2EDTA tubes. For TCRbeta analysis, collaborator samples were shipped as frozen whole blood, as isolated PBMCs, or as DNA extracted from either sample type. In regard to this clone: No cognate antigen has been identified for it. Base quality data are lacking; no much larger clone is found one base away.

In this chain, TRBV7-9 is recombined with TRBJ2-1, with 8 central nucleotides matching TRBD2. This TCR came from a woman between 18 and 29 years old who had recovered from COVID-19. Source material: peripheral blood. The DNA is TGTGCCAGCAGCGCGCCCCGGGGGGGAACCTACAATGAGCAGTTCTTC. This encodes CASSAPRGGTYNEQFF. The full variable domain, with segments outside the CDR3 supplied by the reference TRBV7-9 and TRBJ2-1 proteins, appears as DTGVSQNPRHKITKRGQNVTFRCDPISEHNRLYWYRQTLGQGPEFLTYFQNEAQLEKSRLLSDRFSAERPKGSFSTLEIQRTEQGDSAMYLCASSAPRGGTYNEQFFGPGTRLTVL.